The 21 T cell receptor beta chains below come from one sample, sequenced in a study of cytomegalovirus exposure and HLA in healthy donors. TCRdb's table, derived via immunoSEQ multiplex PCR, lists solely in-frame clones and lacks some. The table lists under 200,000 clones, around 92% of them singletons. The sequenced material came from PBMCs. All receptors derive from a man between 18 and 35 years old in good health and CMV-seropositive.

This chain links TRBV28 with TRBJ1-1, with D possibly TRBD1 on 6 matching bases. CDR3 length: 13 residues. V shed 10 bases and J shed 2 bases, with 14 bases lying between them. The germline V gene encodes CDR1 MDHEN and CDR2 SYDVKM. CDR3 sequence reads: CATEGQLNTEAFF. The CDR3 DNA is TGTGCCACGGAAGGACAGCTAAACACTGAAGCTTTCTTT.

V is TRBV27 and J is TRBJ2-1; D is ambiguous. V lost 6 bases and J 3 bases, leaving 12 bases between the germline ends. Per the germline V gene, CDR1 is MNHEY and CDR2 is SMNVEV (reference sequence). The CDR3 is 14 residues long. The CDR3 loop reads CASSWLNNYNEQFF. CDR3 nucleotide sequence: TGTGCCAGCAGCTGGCTGAATAACTACAATGAGCAGTTCTTC.

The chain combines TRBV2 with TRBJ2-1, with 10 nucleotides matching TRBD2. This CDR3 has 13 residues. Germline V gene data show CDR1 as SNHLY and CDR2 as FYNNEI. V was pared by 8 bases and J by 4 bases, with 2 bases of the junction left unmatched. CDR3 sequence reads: CASGTSVYNEQFF. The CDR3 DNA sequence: TGTGCCAGCGGGACTAGCGTGTACAATGAGCAGTTCTTC. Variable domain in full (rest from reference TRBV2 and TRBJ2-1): EPEVTQTPSHQVTQMGQEVILRCVPISNHLYFYWYRQILGQKVEFLVSFYNNEISEKSEIFDDQFSVERPDGSNFTLKIRSTKLEDSAMYFCASGTSVYNEQFFGPGTRLTVL.

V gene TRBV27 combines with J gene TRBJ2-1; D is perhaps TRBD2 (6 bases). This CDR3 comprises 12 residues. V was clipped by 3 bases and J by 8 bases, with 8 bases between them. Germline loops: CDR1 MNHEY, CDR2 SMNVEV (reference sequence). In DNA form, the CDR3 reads TGTGCCAGCAGTTTCGGAGGGGATGAGCAGTTCTTC. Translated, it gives CASSFGGDEQFF.

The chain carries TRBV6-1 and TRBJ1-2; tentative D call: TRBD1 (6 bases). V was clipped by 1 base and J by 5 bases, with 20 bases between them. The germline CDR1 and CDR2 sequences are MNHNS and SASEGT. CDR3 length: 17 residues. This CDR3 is CASSEGNRMRGGYGYTF. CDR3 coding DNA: TGTGCCAGCAGTGAAGGGAACAGGATGAGGGGGGGATATGGCTACACCTTC.

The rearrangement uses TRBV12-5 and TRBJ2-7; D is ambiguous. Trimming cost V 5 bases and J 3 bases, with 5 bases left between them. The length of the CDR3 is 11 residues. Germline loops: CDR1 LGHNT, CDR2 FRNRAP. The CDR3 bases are TGTGCTAGTGGTACGCGCTACGAGCAGTACTTC. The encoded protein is CASGTRYEQYF.

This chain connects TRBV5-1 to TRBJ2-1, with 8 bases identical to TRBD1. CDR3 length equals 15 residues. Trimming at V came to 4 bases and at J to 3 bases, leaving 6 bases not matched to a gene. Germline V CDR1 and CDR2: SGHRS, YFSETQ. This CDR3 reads CASSPGTGVYNEQFF. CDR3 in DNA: TGCGCCAGCAGCCCCGGGACAGGAGTCTACAATGAGCAGTTCTTC. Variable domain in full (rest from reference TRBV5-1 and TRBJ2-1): KAGVTQTPRYLIKTRGQQVTLSCSPISGHRSVSWYQQTPGQGLQFLFEYFSETQRNKGNFPGRFSGRQFSNSRSEMNVSTLELGDSALYLCASSPGTGVYNEQFFGPGTRLTVL.

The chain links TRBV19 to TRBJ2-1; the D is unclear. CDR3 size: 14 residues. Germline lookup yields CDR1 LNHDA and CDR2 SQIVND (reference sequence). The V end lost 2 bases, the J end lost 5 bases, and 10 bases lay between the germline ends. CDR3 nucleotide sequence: TGTGCCAGTAGTATACGCGATGCCCACAATGAGCAGTTCTTC. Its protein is CASSIRDAHNEQFF.

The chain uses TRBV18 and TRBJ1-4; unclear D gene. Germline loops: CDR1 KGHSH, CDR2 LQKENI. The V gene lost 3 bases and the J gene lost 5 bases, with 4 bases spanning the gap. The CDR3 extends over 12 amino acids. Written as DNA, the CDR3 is TGTGCCAGCTCACCCAAAAATGAAAAACTGTTTTTT. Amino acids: CASSPKNEKLFF.

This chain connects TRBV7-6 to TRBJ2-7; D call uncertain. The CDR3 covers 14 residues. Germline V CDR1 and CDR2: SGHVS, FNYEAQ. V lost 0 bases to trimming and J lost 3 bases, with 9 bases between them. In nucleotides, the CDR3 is TGTGCCAGCAGCTTAGCGCGTAGCCGCTACGAGCAGTACTTC. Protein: CASSLARSRYEQYF. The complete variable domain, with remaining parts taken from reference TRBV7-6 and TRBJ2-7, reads GAGVSQSPRYKVTKRGQDVALRCDPISGHVSLYWYRQALGQGPEFLTYFNYEAQQDKSGLPNDRFSAERPEGSISTLTIQRTEQRDSAMYRCASSLARSRYEQYFGPGTRLTVT.

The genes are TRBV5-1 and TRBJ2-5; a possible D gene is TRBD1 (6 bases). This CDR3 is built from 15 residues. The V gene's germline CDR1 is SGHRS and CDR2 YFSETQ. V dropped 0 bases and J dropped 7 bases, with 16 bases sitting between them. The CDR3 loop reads CASSLEGQGRGTQYF. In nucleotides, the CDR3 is TGCGCCAGCAGCTTGGAAGGTCAGGGGAGAGGGACCCAGTACTTC.

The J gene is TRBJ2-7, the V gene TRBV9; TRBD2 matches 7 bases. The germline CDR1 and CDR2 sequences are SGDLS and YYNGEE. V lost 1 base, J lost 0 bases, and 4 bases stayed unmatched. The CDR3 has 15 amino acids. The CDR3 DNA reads TGTGCCAGCAGCGTATCCGGGGGGAGCTCCTACGAGCAGTACTTC. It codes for CASSVSGGSSYEQYF.

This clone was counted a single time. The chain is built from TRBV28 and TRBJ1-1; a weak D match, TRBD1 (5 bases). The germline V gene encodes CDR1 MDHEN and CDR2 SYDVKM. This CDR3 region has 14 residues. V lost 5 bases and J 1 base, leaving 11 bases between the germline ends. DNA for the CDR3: TGTGCCAGCAGTCCCCGCGGGGGGAACACTGAAGCTTTCTTT. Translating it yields CASSPRGGNTEAFF. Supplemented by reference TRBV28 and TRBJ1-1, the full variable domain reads DVKVTQSSRYLVKRTGEKVFLECVQDMDHENMFWYRQDPGLGLRLIYFSYDVKMKEKGDIPEGYSVSREKKERFSLILESASTNQTSMYLCASSPRGGNTEAFFGQGTRLTVV.

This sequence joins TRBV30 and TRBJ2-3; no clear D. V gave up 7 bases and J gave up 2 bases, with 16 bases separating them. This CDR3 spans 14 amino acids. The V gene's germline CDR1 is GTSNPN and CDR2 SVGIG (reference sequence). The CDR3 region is CASMLVSTTDTQYF. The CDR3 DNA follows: TGTGCCTCCATGCTAGTGTCCACCACAGATACGCAGTATTTT.

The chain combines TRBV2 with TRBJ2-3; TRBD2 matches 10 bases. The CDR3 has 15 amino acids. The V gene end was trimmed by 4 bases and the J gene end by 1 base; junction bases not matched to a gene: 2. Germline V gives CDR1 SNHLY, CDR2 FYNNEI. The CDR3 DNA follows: TGTGCCAGCAGTGGAGCGGGAGGGGGCACAGATACGCAGTATTTT. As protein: CASSGAGGGTDTQYF.

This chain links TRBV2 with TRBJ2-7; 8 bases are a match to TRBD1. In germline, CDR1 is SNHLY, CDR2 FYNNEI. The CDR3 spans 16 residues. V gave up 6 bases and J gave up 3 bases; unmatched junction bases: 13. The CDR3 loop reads CASRGGQDKGDYEQYF. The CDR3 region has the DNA TGTGCCAGCAGGGGGGGACAGGATAAAGGAGACTACGAGCAGTACTTC.

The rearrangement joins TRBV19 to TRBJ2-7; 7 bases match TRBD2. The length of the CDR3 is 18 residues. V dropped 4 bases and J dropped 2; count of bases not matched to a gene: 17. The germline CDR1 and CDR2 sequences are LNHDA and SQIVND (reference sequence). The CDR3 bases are TGTGCCAGTAGTAGCTTTGGGGGAGGGCCGGTGTATCCCTACGAGCAGTACTTC. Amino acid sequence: CASSSFGGGPVYPYEQYF. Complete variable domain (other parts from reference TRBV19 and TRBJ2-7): DGGITQSPKYLFRKEGQNVTLSCEQNLNHDAMYWYRQDPGQGLRLIYYSQIVNDFQKGDIAEGYSVSREKKESFPLTVTSAQKNPTAFYLCASSSFGGGPVYPYEQYFGPGTRLTVT.

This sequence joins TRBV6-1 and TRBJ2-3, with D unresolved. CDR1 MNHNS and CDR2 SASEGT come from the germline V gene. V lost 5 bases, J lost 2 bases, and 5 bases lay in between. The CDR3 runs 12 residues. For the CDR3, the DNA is TGTGCCAGCAGTCAACTCACAGATACGCAGTATTTT. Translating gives CASSQLTDTQYF.

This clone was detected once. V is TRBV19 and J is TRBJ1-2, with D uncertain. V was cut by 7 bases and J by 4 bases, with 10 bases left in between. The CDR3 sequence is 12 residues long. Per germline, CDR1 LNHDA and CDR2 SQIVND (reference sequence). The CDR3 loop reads CASTHRGYGYTF. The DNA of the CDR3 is TGTGCCAGTACTCACCGAGGCTATGGCTACACCTTC.

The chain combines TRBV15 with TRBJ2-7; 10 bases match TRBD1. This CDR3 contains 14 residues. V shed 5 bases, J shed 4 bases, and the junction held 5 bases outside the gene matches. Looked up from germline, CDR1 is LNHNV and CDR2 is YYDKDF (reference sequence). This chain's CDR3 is CATSPRTGGYEQYF. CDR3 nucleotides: TGTGCCACCAGCCCTAGGACAGGGGGTTACGAGCAGTACTTC.

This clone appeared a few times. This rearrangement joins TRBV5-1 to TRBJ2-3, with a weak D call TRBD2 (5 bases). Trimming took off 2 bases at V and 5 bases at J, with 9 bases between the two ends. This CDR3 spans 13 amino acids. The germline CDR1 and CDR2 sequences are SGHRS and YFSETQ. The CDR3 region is CASSLYGEDTQYF. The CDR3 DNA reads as TGCGCCAGCAGCTTATACGGGGAAGATACGCAGTATTTT.